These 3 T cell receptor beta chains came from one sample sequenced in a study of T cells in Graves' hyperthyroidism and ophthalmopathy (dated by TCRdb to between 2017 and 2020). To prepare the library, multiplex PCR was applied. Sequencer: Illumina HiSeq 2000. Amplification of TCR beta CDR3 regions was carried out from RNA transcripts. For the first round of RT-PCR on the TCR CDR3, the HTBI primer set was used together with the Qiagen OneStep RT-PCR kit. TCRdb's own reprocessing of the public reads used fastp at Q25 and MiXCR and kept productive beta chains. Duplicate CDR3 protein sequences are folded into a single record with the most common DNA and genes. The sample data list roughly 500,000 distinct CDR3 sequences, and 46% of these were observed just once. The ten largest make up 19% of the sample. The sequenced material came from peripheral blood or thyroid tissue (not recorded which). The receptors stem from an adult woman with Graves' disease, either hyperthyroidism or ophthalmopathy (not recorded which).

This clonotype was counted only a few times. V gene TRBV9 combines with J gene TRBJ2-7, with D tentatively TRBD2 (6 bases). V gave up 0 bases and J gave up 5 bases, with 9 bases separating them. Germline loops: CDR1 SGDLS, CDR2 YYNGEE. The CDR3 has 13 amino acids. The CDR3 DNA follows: TGTGCCAGCAGCGTAGCTTGGGGGGACGAGCAGTACTTC. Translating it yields CASSVAWGDEQYF.

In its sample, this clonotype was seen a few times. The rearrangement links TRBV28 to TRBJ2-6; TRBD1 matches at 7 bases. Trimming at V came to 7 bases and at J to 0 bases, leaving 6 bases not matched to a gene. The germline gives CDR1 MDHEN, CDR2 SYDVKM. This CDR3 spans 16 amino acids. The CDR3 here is CASTRGQFSGANVLTF. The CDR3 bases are TGTGCCAGCACGAGGGGGCAATTCTCTGGGGCCAACGTCCTGACTTTC.

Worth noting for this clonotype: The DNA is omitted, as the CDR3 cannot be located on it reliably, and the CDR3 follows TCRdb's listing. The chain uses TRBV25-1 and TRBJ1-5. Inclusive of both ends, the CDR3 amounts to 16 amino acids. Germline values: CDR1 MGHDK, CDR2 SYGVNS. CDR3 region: CACSARAGGGNQPQHF.